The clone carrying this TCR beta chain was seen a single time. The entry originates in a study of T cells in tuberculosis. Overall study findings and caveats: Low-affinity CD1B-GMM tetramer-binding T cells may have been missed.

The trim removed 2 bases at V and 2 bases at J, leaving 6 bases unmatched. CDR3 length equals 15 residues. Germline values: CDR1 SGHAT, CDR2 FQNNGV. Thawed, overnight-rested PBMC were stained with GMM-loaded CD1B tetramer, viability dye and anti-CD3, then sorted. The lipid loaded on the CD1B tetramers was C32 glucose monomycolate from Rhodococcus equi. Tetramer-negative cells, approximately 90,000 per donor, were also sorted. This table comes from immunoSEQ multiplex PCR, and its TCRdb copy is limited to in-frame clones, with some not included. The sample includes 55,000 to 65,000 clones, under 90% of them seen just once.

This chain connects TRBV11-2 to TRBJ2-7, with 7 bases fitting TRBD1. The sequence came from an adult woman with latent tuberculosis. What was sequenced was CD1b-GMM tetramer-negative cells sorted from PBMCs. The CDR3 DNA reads TGTGCCAGCAGCTTACTCCGAGACAGGGCCTACGAGCAGTACTTC. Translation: CASSLLRDRAYEQYF.